Listed below are T cell receptor beta chains from one sample, sequenced in a study of T cell clusters in autoimmune cytopenias. TCRdb reworked the multiplex PCR reads into one entry per CDR3 protein, no DNA. The sample data list about 8,300 distinct CDR3 sequences. The specimen was peripheral blood. The receptors were gathered from a human donor with an autoimmune cytopenia or autoimmune hepatitis (not recorded which). Both conserved end residues are part of each CDR3. Clone size is not always given. Where it is, it says once, few, many or a class for expanded clones.

CDR3aa | j_gene | v_gene | abundance
CASSSGPIYEQYF | TRBJ2-7 | TRBV19 | medium-sized
CASTPEQTEYGYTF | TRBJ1-2 | TRBV6-2/TRBV6-3 | medium-sized
CASSQDRRRGTGELFF | TRBJ2-2 | TRBV5-5 | NA
CASSRGPGTSHEQFF | TRBJ2-1 | TRBV12-3/TRBV12-4 | medium-sized
CASSIAGAYNEQFF | TRBJ2-1 | TRBV19 | medium-sized
CASSLAGGFDEQYF | TRBJ2-7 | TRBV27 | NA
CAISETRTQETQYF | TRBJ2-5 | TRBV10-3 | NA
CASSLLGGPGTGELFF | TRBJ2-2 | TRBV5-4 | NA
CASSFGSGRDTQYF | TRBJ2-3 | TRBV5-5 | medium-sized
CAWTSTVNTEAFF | TRBJ1-1 | TRBV30 | medium-sized
CSARRGLAVEQYF | TRBJ2-7 | TRBV20-1 | NA
CASSLRGSYEQYF | TRBJ2-7 | TRBV27 | medium-sized
CASSSTAADWEKLFF | TRBJ1-4 | TRBV7-2 | NA
CASGGQTLGEQYF | TRBJ2-7 | TRBV19 | medium-sized
CASSPTSDTQYF | TRBJ2-3 | TRBV7-9 | NA
CASSQSPHQAQHF | TRBJ1-5 | TRBV5-6 | medium-sized
CASREGDQPQHF | TRBJ1-5 | TRBV6-6 | medium-sized
CASSLQGGDTQYF | TRBJ2-3 | TRBV4-3 | NA
CSARPQEREAAGELFF | TRBJ2-2 | TRBV20-1 | NA
CATLGVCYNEQFF | TRBJ2-1 | TRBV12-3/TRBV12-4 | medium-sized
CASSLTELAKNIQYF | TRBJ2-4 | TRBV5-6 | medium-sized
CASSYRGQSSYNEQFF | TRBJ2-1 | TRBV6-2/TRBV6-3 | NA
CASSKQGRETQYF | TRBJ2-5 | TRBV6-1 | medium-sized
CASSSAGPPHNEQFF | TRBJ2-1 | TRBV7-2 | NA
CASSMGGGTGENTEAFF | TRBJ1-1 | TRBV19 | NA
CASSLGGQSSTDTQYF | TRBJ2-3 | TRBV6-6 | medium-sized
CASSLQGKSNYGYTF | TRBJ1-2 | TRBV19 | medium-sized
CASSLTDNTDTQYF | TRBJ2-3 | TRBV5-1 | NA
CASSPDGGNTGELFF | TRBJ2-2 | TRBV18 | NA
CASAVSEGGPRTEAFF | TRBJ1-1 | TRBV5-1 | NA
CASSSRDFQETQYF | TRBJ2-5 | TRBV6-5 | NA
CASSQQGPNQPQHF | TRBJ1-5 | TRBV6-5 | medium-sized
CASTTGGAATGELFF | TRBJ2-2 | TRBV18 | medium-sized
CATSRRLVLQETQYF | TRBJ2-5 | TRBV15 | NA
CSASGSDNEQFF | TRBJ2-1 | TRBV20-1 | medium-sized
CASSKVTRLDPSSYEQYF | TRBJ2-7 | TRBV21-1 | NA
CASSLVGKNQPQHF | TRBJ1-5 | TRBV12-3/TRBV12-4 | NA
CSARELAGANEQFF | TRBJ2-1 | TRBV20-1 | NA
CAISDPGGADTQYF | TRBJ2-3 | TRBV10-3 | medium-sized
CASSLSPSIYEQYF | TRBJ2-7 | TRBV27 | medium-sized
CASSEGLAGVGFF | TRBJ2-1 | TRBV6-1 | NA